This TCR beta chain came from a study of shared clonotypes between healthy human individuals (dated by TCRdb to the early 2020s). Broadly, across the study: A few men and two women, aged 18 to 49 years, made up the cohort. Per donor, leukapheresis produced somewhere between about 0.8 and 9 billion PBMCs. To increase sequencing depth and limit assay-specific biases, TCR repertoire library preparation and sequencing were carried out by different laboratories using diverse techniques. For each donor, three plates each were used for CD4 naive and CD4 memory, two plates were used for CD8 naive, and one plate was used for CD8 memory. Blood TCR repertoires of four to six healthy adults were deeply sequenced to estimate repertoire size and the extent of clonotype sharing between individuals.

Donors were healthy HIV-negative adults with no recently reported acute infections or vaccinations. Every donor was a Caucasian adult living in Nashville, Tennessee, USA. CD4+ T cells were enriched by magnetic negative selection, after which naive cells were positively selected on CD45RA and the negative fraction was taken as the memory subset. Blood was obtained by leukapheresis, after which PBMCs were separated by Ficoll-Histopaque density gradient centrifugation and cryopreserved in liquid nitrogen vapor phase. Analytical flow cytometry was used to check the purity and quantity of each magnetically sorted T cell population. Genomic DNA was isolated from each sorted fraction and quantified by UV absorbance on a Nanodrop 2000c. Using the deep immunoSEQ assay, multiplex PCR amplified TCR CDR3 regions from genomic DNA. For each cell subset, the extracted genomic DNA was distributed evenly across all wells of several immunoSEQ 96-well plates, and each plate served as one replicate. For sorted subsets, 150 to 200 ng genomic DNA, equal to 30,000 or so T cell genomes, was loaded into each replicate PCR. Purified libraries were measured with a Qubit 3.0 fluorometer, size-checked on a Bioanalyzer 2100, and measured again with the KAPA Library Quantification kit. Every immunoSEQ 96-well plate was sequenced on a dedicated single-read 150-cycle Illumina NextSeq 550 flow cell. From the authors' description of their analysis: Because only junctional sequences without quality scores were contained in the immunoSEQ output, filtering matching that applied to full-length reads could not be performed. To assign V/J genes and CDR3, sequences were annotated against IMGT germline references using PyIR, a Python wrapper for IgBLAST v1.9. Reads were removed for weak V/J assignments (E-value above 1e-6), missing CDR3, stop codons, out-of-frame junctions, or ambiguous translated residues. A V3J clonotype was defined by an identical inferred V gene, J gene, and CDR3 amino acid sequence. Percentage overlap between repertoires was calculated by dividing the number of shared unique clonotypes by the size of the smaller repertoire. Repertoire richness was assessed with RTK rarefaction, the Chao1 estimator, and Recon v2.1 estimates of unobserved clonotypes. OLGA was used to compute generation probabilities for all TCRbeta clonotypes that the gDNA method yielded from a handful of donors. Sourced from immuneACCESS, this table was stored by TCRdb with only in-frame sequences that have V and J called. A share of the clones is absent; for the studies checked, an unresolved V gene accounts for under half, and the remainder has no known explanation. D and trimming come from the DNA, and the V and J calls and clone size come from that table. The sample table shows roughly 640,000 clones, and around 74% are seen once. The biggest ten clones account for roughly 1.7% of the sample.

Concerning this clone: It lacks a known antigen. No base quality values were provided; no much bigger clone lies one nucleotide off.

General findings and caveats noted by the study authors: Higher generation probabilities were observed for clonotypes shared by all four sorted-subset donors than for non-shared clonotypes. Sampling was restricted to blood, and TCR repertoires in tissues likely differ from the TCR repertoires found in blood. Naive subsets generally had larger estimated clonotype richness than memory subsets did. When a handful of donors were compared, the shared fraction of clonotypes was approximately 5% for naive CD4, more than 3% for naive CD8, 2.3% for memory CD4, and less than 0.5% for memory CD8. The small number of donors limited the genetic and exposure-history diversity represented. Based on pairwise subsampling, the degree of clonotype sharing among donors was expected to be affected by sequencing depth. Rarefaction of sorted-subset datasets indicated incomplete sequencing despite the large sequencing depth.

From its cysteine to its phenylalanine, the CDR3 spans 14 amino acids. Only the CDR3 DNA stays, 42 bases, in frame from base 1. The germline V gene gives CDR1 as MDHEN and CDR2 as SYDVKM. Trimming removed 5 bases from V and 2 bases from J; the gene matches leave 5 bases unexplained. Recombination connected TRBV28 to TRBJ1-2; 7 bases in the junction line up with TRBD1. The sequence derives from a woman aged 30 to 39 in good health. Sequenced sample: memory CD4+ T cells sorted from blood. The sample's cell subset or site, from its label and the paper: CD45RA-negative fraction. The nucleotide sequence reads TGTGCCAGCAGTCGCGGGGACAGAAACTATGGCTACACCTTC. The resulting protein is CASSRGDRNYGYTF.